Below, 16 T cell receptor beta chains from the same sample are listed, as sequenced in a study of blood T cell repertoires in COVID-19. Assay used: immunoSEQ multiplex PCR; TCRdb lists only in-frame clones, some missing. The sample has almost 200,000 clones, roughly nine tenths seen once. The specimen sequenced was PBMCs or T cells enriched from blood (not recorded which). The receptor source for this set is a young woman who had recovered from COVID-19.

This clone was seen just once. The chain has TRBV6-2 or TRBV6-3 and TRBJ2-2; TRBD2 agrees at 11 bases. Germline V gene data show CDR1 as MNHEY and CDR2 as SVGEGT. V trimming: 7 bases; J trimming: 2 bases; junction bases outside the gene matches: 15. CDR3 length equals 19 residues. For the CDR3, the DNA is TGTGCCAGCACCCCTCTCCGGCCTAGCGGGGGGCTCAACACCGGGGAGCTGTTTTTT. Its protein product is CASTPLRPSGGLNTGELFF.

The chain uses TRBV19 and TRBJ1-5, with a possible D match to TRBD1 (6 bases). The CDR3 runs 15 residues. Trimming stripped 9 bases from V and 6 bases from J, with 21 bases between. Germline V CDR1 and CDR2: LNHDA, SQIVND (reference sequence). CDR3 sequence (DNA): TGTGCCAGCAACCTCTTACCGACAGGTGGTCAGCCCCAGCATTTT. Translation gives CASNLLPTGGQPQHF. Complete variable domain (other parts from reference TRBV19 and TRBJ1-5): DGGITQSPKYLFRKEGQNVTLSCEQNLNHDAMYWYRQDPGQGLRLIYYSQIVNDFQKGDIAEGYSVSREKKESFPLTVTSAQKNPTAFYLCASNLLPTGGQPQHFGDGTRLSIL.

This clone was seen more than once but under ten times. V gene TRBV19 combines with J gene TRBJ2-1; a possible D gene is TRBD2 (6 bases). V shed 5 bases and J shed 3 bases, with 17 bases lying between them. CDR1 is LNHDA and CDR2 is SQIVND in the germline V gene (reference sequence). This CDR3 has 16 amino acids. CDR3 protein: CASSSRGGQIYNEQFF. The CDR3 nucleotides are TGTGCCAGTAGTTCGCGGGGTGGACAAATCTACAATGAGCAGTTCTTC.

This sequence joins TRBV6-5 and TRBJ2-7, with D unclear. This CDR3 is 11 amino acids long. The V end was cut by 6 bases, the J end by 4 bases, with 7 bases between. CDR1 and CDR2 (germline): MNHEY, SVGAGI. The CDR3 region is CASSGRYEQYF. CDR3 DNA sequence: TGTGCCAGCAGCGGTCGGTACGAGCAGTACTTC.

The V call is TRBV6-5, the J call TRBJ1-5; 7 nucleotides match TRBD1. The V segment lost 7 bases and the J segment 1 base; nucleotides outside the gene matches: 4. Germline CDR1 is MNHEY and CDR2 is SVGAGI. This CDR3 region has 14 residues. In nucleotides, the CDR3 is TGTGCCAGCACTCCGGGACAGAGCAATCAGCCCCAGCATTTT. Residues: CASTPGQSNQPQHF.

The chain uses TRBV7-2 and TRBJ2-7; TRBD2 aligns across 13 bases. This CDR3 has 15 amino acids. V lost 5 bases and J lost 3; bases outside the gene matches: 4. The germline gives CDR1 SGHTA, CDR2 FQGNSA. CDR3 coding DNA: TGTGCCAGCAGCAAACTAGCGGGGGGGCTCTACGAGCAGTACTTC. Its translation is CASSKLAGGLYEQYF.

This chain connects TRBV6-2 or TRBV6-3 to TRBJ2-7; 10 nucleotides match TRBD1. Unmatched junction bases numbered 8, after V lost 6 bases and J lost 6 bases. Germline lookup yields CDR1 MNHEY and CDR2 SVGEGT. The CDR3 contains 14 residues. CDR3 sequence reads: CASSPGTGEIEQYF. The CDR3 nucleotides read TGTGCCAGCAGCCCCGGGACAGGGGAGATCGAGCAGTACTTC.

V gene TRBV10-2 combines with J gene TRBJ2-7, with TRBD2 identical over 12 bases. This CDR3 has 17 amino acids. CDR1 and CDR2 from the germline V gene are WSHSY and SAAADI. The V gene end was trimmed by 0 bases and the J gene end by 2 bases; junction bases not matched to a gene: 5. The CDR3 nucleotides are TGCGCCAGCAGTGAGTCCCGGACTAGCGGGACACCCTACGAGCAGTACTTC. It translates to CASSESRTSGTPYEQYF.

The chain joins TRBV3-1 (or the pseudogene TRBV3-2) to TRBJ1-2; TRBD1 agrees at 8 bases. Germline V gene sequence: CDR1 LGHDT, CDR2 YNNKEL (reference sequence). The CDR3 totals 15 residues. Germline trimming cut 1 base from V and 8 bases from J; bases unmatched to any gene: 9. The CDR3 DNA reads as TGTGCCAGCAGCCAAGTAGACAGGGGATCGTACGGCTACACCTTC. Translated, it gives CASSQVDRGSYGYTF.

V usage is TRBV3-1 (or the pseudogene TRBV3-2) and J usage is TRBJ1-6; D remains ambiguous. Trimming shortened V by 7 bases and J by 6 bases, and 13 bases separated the two germline ends. CDR1 LGHDT and CDR2 YNNKEL come from the germline V gene (reference sequence). The CDR3 contains 14 residues. The CDR3 protein is CASTRRGSNSPLHF. The CDR3 DNA follows: TGTGCCAGCACCAGACGGGGTTCTAATTCACCCCTCCACTTT.

The chain recombines TRBV5-1 with TRBJ2-1; TRBD1 agrees at 11 bases. This CDR3 has 15 residues. Trimming removed 4 bases from V and 1 base from J; junction bases left unmatched: 1. The germline V gene encodes CDR1 SGHRS and CDR2 YFSETQ. As DNA, the CDR3 is TGCGCCAGCAGCCGGGACAGGGGGTCCTACAATGAGCAGTTCTTC. Amino acids: CASSRDRGSYNEQFF.

This CDR3 is CASSPYVRSDEQYF. The CDR3 nucleotides read TGCGCCAGCAGCCCTTACGTACGTAGCGACGAGCAGTACTTC. V and J are TRBV4-1 and TRBJ2-7; D is possibly TRBD2 (5 bases). In germline, CDR1 is MGHRA, CDR2 YSYEKL. Deletions cut 4 bases from V and 5 bases from J, with 15 bases between. The CDR3 covers 14 residues.

The rearrangement joins TRBV7-9 to TRBJ2-5, with D possibly being TRBD2 (5 bases). V was cut by 5 bases and J by 5 bases, with 15 bases left in between. The CDR3 has 14 amino acids. Germline V gene data show CDR1 as SEHNR and CDR2 as FQNEAQ (reference sequence). The CDR3 protein is CASSTRLDWETQYF. The CDR3 DNA sequence: TGTGCCAGCAGCACACGTTTGGACTGGGAGACCCAGTACTTC.

This clone has a single count. The chain couples TRBV3-1 (or the pseudogene TRBV3-2) to TRBJ1-3; 8 nucleotides line up with TRBD1. The CDR3 is 15 residues long. V gave up 5 bases and J gave up 6 bases; unmatched junction bases: 9. Germline assignment: CDR1 LGHDT and CDR2 YNNKEL (reference sequence). CDR3 loop: CASSEVRQGPNTIYF. In nucleotides, the CDR3 is TGTGCCAGCAGCGAAGTCCGACAGGGGCCAAACACCATATATTTT.

The table lists this clone with a count of one. The rearrangement joins TRBV2 to TRBJ2-2; possible D gene TRBD2, 6 bases. Germline V gives CDR1 SNHLY, CDR2 FYNNEI. The CDR3 contains 13 residues. CDR3 sequence (DNA): TGTGTCTCACGGGGGACGAACACCGGGGAGCTGTTTTTT. Its translation: CVSRGTNTGELFF.

The gene calls are TRBV15 and TRBJ2-2; D perhaps matches TRBD1 (6 bases). CDR1 is LNHNV, CDR2 YYDKDF, per germline (reference sequence). Deletions cut 3 bases from V and 6 bases from J, with 14 bases between. The CDR3 runs 15 residues. The CDR3 region is CATSSQGINPGELFF. The DNA of the CDR3 is TGTGCCACCAGCAGTCAGGGGATCAACCCCGGGGAGCTGTTTTTT. Supplemented by reference TRBV15 and TRBJ2-2, the full variable domain reads DAMVIQNPRYQVTQFGKPVTLSCSQTLNHNVMYWYQQKSSQAPKLLFHYYDKDFNNEADTPDNFQSRRPNTSFCFLDIRSPGLGDTAMYLCATSSQGINPGELFFGEGSRLTVL.